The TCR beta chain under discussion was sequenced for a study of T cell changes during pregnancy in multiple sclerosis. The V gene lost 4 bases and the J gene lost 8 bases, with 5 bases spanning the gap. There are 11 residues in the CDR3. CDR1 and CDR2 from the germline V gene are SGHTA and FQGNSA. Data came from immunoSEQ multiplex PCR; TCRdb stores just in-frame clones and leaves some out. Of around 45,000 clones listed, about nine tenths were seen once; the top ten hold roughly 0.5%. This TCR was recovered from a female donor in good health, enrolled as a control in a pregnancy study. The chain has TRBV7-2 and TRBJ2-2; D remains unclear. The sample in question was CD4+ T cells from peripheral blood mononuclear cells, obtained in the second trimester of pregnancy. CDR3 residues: CASSYYGELFF. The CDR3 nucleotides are TGTGCCAGCAGCTACTATGGGGAGCTGTTTTTT.